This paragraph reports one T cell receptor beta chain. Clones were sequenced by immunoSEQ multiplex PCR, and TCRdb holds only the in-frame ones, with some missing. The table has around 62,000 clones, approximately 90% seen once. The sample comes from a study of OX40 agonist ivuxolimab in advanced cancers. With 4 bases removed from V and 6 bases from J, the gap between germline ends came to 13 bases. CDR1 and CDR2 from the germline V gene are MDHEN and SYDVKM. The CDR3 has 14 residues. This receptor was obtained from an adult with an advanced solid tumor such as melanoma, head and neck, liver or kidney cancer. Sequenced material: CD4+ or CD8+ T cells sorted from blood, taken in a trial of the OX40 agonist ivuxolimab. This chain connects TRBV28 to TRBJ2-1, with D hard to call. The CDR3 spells CASSSENWGNEQFF. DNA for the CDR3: TGTGCCAGCAGTTCTGAAAACTGGGGCAATGAGCAGTTCTTC. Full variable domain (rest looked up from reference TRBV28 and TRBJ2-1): DVKVTQSSRYLVKRTGEKVFLECVQDMDHENMFWYRQDPGLGLRLIYFSYDVKMKEKGDIPEGYSVSREKKERFSLILESASTNQTSMYLCASSSENWGNEQFFGPGTRLTVL.